Presented here are 18 T cell receptor beta chains from one specimen sequenced in a study of STAT3 mutations in large granular lymphocyte leukemia. Which antigens these TCRs recognize remains unknown. TCRdb's copy holds only in-frame clones and misses some; the assay was immunoSEQ multiplex PCR. The table includes approximately 43,000 clones, approximately 78% detected once. Study-wide findings and caveats: Every T-LGLL patient had at least one immunodominant TCRbeta clonotype.

Material: PBMCs. The receptors come from a human donor with T large granular lymphocyte leukemia. Some clones in this sample may be carry-over from other donors' samples.

The DNA for the CDR3 is TGCGCCAGCAGCAGTAGCGGGGGGCCATACGAGCAGTACTTC. This codes for CASSSSGGPYEQYF. V and J are TRBV5-1 and TRBJ2-7; 10 nucleotides line up with TRBD2. The germline CDR1 and CDR2 sequences are SGHRS and YFSETQ. The CDR3 has 14 residues. The V gene end was trimmed by 4 bases and the J gene end by 4 bases; junction bases not matched to a gene: 5.

The J gene is TRBJ1-4, the V gene TRBV19, with D tentatively TRBD1 (6 bases). Germline V gene lookup returns CDR1 LNHDA and CDR2 SQIVND (reference sequence). This CDR3 contains 14 residues. The germline V and J ends were trimmed by 3 bases and 6 bases, with 11 bases remaining between them. Written as DNA, the CDR3 is TGTGCCAGTAGTATTCCAGGGGCGTATGAAAAACTGTTTTTT. It specifies CASSIPGAYEKLFF.

The V and J genes are TRBV7-9 and TRBJ1-1, with TRBD1 as a possible D gene (5 bases). V was shortened by 1 base and J by 7 bases, with 16 bases between the two germline ends. This CDR3 has 15 amino acids. Germline V gives CDR1 SEHNR, CDR2 FQNEAQ (reference sequence). CDR3 in amino acids: CASSLVSGTNHEAFF. CDR3 in DNA: TGTGCCAGCAGCTTAGTTTCCGGGACGAACCATGAAGCTTTCTTT.

This clone was recorded only once. The chain is built from TRBV2 and TRBJ1-1; TRBD1 aligns across 7 bases. The junction had 10 bases not matched to a gene; V was cut back by 4 bases and J by 11 bases. The CDR3 runs to 13 residues. Germline V gives CDR1 SNHLY, CDR2 FYNNEI. The CDR3 loop reads CASSVWTGDPAFF. The DNA of the CDR3 is TGTGCCAGCAGTGTATGGACAGGCGATCCTGCTTTCTTT. The full variable domain, in which reference TRBV2 and TRBJ1-1 provide the parts outside the CDR3, is EPEVTQTPSHQVTQMGQEVILRCVPISNHLYFYWYRQILGQKVEFLVSFYNNEISEKSEIFDDQFSVERPDGSNFTLKIRSTKLEDSAMYFCASSVWTGDPAFFGQGTRLTVV.

The CDR3 bases are TGTGCCAGCAGCCCCCCCAATTCACCCCTCCACTTT. The encoded protein is CASSPPNSPLHF. The chain combines TRBV28 with TRBJ1-6; D is unclear. The CDR3 is made up of 12 amino acids. The germline gives CDR1 MDHEN, CDR2 SYDVKM. V was shortened by 6 bases and J by 7 bases, with 7 bases between the two germline ends.

This clone has only a few counts. This chain connects TRBV18 to TRBJ2-7; D is unresolved. CDR3 length equals 12 residues. Trimming took 9 bases from V and 6 from J, leaving 15 bases between them. Germline CDR1 and CDR2: KGHSH and LQKENI. The CDR3 loop is CASSGRTSEQYF. Written as DNA, the CDR3 is TGTGCCAGTTCAGGACGGACCTCCGAGCAGTACTTC.

The rearrangement joins TRBV18 to TRBJ1-1, with no clear D. V lost 4 bases and J lost 3, with 9 bases in between. Germline V CDR1 and CDR2: KGHSH, LQKENI. This CDR3 region has 13 residues. CDR3 sequence (DNA): TGTGCCAGCTCACAAAAAGCGGACACTGAAGCTTTCTTT. Translated: CASSQKADTEAFF.

This clone came up a few times. This chain connects TRBV28 to TRBJ1-6; TRBD1 is a possible D gene (5 bases). Trimming removed 2 bases at V and 9 bases at J, with 11 bases between. Germline CDR1 MDHEN, CDR2 SYDVKM. The CDR3 length is 14 residues. In DNA, the CDR3 is TGTGCCAGCAGTTTAGGGGACTGGGGTTCACCCCTCCACTTT. Translating it yields CASSLGDWGSPLHF.

The gene calls are TRBV5-1 and TRBJ1-5, with TRBD1 identical over 8 bases. With 2 bases clipped from V and 5 bases from J, the junction kept 3 bases outside the gene matches. Germline loops: CDR1 SGHRS, CDR2 YFSETQ. The CDR3 length is 14 residues. The CDR3 DNA sequence: TGCGCCAGCAGCTTACAGGGGGGAGATCAGCCCCAGCATTTT. Translation gives CASSLQGGDQPQHF.

This clone has a single count. The chain is built from TRBV6-5 and TRBJ1-6; tentatively, D is TRBD1 (5 bases). Germline lookup yields CDR1 MNHEY and CDR2 SVGAGI. The CDR3 runs to 15 residues. Trimming stripped 5 bases from V and 10 bases from J, with 18 bases between. CDR3 amino acids: CASSPQEVAMSPLHF. In DNA, the CDR3 is TGTGCCAGCAGTCCACAGGAAGTGGCAATGTCACCCCTCCACTTT.

V usage is TRBV11-3 and J usage is TRBJ2-1; TRBD2 is a possible D gene (5 bases). Per germline, CDR1 SGHNT and CDR2 YENEEA. V lost 4 bases and J lost 2, with 6 bases in between. This CDR3 spans 13 amino acids. The CDR3 loop reads CASSSGTYNEQFF. DNA of the CDR3: TGTGCCAGCAGCTCCGGGACCTACAATGAGCAGTTCTTC.

The chain is built from TRBV10-3 and TRBJ2-2, with 10 nucleotides matching TRBD2. CDR3 length: 15 amino acids. Per germline, CDR1 ENHRY and CDR2 SYGVKD. V lost 4 bases and J lost 6; bases outside the gene matches: 5. The CDR3 DNA follows: TGTGCCATCAGTGTGAGCGGGGGGGCCCCCGGGGAGCTGTTTTTT. Translation gives CAISVSGGAPGELFF.

CDR3 sequence reads: CASSQYTGGDYNEQFF. The CDR3, as DNA: TGCGCCAGCAGCCAATATACAGGGGGCGACTACAATGAGCAGTTCTTC. The chain couples TRBV4-3 to TRBJ2-1; 9 bases match TRBD1. CDR1 LGHNA and CDR2 YSLEER come from the germline V gene. This CDR3 comprises 16 residues. V was clipped by 2 bases and J by 3 bases; unmatched bases: 5.

The chain carries TRBV9 and TRBJ1-3; no firm D call. The V gene lost 4 bases and the J gene lost 0 bases, with 17 bases spanning the gap. The CDR3 runs to 17 residues. Germline V gene lookup returns CDR1 SGDLS and CDR2 YYNGEE. CDR3 amino acids: CASSPQGGGISGNTIYF. CDR3 bases: TGTGCCAGCAGCCCTCAAGGTGGCGGGATCTCTGGAAACACCATATATTTT. Looking up the rest from reference TRBV9 and TRBJ1-3 gives the full variable domain: DSGVTQTPKHLITATGQRVTLRCSPRSGDLSVYWYQQSLDQGLQFLIQYYNGEERAKGNILERFSAQQFPDLHSELNLSSLELGDSALYFCASSPQGGGISGNTIYFGEGSWLTVV.

This clone was seen a few times. The chain has TRBV5-1 and TRBJ1-1; D is perhaps TRBD1 (6 bases). Germline lookup yields CDR1 SGHRS and CDR2 YFSETQ. The V end lost 4 bases, the J end lost 2 bases, and 15 bases lay between the germline ends. The CDR3 runs 15 residues. The CDR3 sequence is CASSPGGGANTEAFF. The CDR3 DNA is TGCGCCAGCAGCCCCGGAGGGGGGGCAAACACTGAAGCTTTCTTT. The full variable domain, rest sourced from reference TRBV5-1 and TRBJ1-1, is KAGVTQTPRYLIKTRGQQVTLSCSPISGHRSVSWYQQTPGQGLQFLFEYFSETQRNKGNFPGRFSGRQFSNSRSEMNVSTLELGDSALYLCASSPGGGANTEAFFGQGTRLTVV.

The chain recombines TRBV7-9 with TRBJ2-1; TRBD1 agrees at 7 bases. From germline, CDR1 is SEHNR and CDR2 FQNEAQ (reference sequence). There are 14 residues in the CDR3. Trimming removed 1 base from V and 7 bases from J; junction bases left unmatched: 4. The CDR3 protein is CASSLDYRGNEQFF. The CDR3 DNA reads TGTGCCAGCAGCTTAGACTACAGGGGAAATGAGCAGTTCTTC.

This clone was seen a handful of times. This chain joins TRBV7-9 and TRBJ2-7; no firm D call. This CDR3 contains 13 residues. From germline, CDR1 is SEHNR and CDR2 FQNEAQ (reference sequence). The V end was cut by 5 bases, the J end by 3 bases, with 11 bases between. CDR3 residues: CASSRVWSYEQYF. The CDR3 DNA follows: TGTGCCAGCAGCCGAGTTTGGAGCTACGAGCAGTACTTC.

The chain combines TRBV10-2 with TRBJ2-2; D might be TRBD2 (6 bases). This CDR3 region has 15 residues. From germline, CDR1 is WSHSY and CDR2 SAAADI. Trimming removed 0 bases at V and 7 bases at J, with 12 bases between. CDR3 protein: CASSESGTAGGELFF. CDR3 bases: TGCGCCAGCAGTGAGTCCGGGACTGCTGGCGGGGAGCTGTTTTTT.